The entry below gives a single TCR beta chain sequence along with its context. Its antigen remains unknown. This entry comes from a study of shared clonotypes between healthy human individuals. Several immunoSEQ 96-well plates shared each subset's DNA, each plate a replicate. The data were produced by immunoSEQ multiplex PCR, yet TCRdb's version contains in-frame clones alone and is incomplete. The table shows about 470,000 clones, with 70% to 80% occurring only once. General study results and limits: Since donors were few, the genetic and exposure-history diversity represented was limited. Clonotype sharing among donors was expected to depend on sequencing depth.

Germline V lookup: CDR1 LNHDA, CDR2 SQIVND (reference sequence). V lost 5 bases and J lost 6; bases outside the gene matches: 5. The length of the CDR3 is 14 residues. Each unsorted sample relied on roughly 82 million PBMCs as its source of genomic DNA. The sequencing sample was made of PBMCs. The TCR was taken from a middle-aged woman in good health. Some clones in this sample may be carry-over from other donors' samples. The gene calls are TRBV19 and TRBJ2-1, with 9 bases fitting TRBD2. CDR3 in DNA: TGTGCCAGTAGTCTAGCGGGACCAGTCAATGAGCAGTTCTTC. Its translation: CASSLAGPVNEQFF.